The rows below give T cell receptor beta chains drawn from one sample of a study of tumor-infiltrating lymphocytes in localized non-small cell lung cancer. Sequencing used immunoSEQ multiplex PCR; TCRdb keeps in-frame clones, though not all of them. In the table there are 15,000 to 20,000 clones, around 82% of which are singletons. The source material was uninvolved lung tissue not adjacent to the tumor. These receptors were taken from a human donor with non-small cell lung cancer. CDR3s include the opening cysteine and the closing phenylalanine or tryptophan. Fields, in order: CDR3 DNA, CDR3 protein, V gene, D gene, clone size, J gene, CDR3 length. The D gene is left open where the match is weak. Part of the rows lack a size; the others show once, few, many or a class for expanded clones.

CDR3nt: TGCAGCGTTTCATGTAGGGGGCAGGGGAGCAATCAGCCCCAGCATTTT; CDR3aa: CSVSCRGQGSNQPQHF; v_gene: TRBV29-1; d_gene: TRBD1; abundance: .; j_gene: TRBJ1-5; len: 16
CDR3nt: TGTGCCAGCAGCCAAGAGGGGGTCTCCCACCGGAGCGGGAGGGGAACCTACGAGCAGTACTTC; CDR3aa: CASSQEGVSHRSGRGTYEQYF; v_gene: TRBV4-2; d_gene: TRBD2; abundance: few; j_gene: TRBJ2-7; len: 21
CDR3nt: TGCGCCAGCAGCCTCGGACCGAATGAAAAACTGTTTTTT; CDR3aa: CASSLGPNEKLFF; v_gene: TRBV4-1; d_gene: .; abundance: .; j_gene: TRBJ1-4; len: 13
CDR3nt: TGTGCCAGCAGTGCGACCCTGGGCTATGGCTACACCTTC; CDR3aa: CASSATLGYGYTF; v_gene: TRBV6-1; d_gene: .; abundance: .; j_gene: TRBJ1-2; len: 13
CDR3nt: TGCGCCAGCAGCTTGCTGGGGGGAGGGGAGGATGAGCAGTTCTTC; CDR3aa: CASSLLGGGEDEQFF; v_gene: TRBV5-1; d_gene: TRBD2; abundance: .; j_gene: TRBJ2-1; len: 15
CDR3nt: TGTGCCAGCAGTTCCCCTAAAGATGAAAAACTGTTTTTT; CDR3aa: CASSSPKDEKLFF; v_gene: TRBV27; d_gene: .; abundance: .; j_gene: TRBJ1-4; len: 13
CDR3nt: TGTGCCAGCAGTTTTCAGCGCTTGGACCGAAGACAGTTCTTC; CDR3aa: CASSFQRLDRRQFF; v_gene: TRBV28; d_gene: .; abundance: .; j_gene: TRBJ2-1; len: 14
CDR3nt: TGTGCCAGCCGCCGGTGGACTAGCGGGAACGAGCAGTACTTC; CDR3aa: CASRRWTSGNEQYF; v_gene: TRBV5-4; d_gene: TRBD2; abundance: .; j_gene: TRBJ2-7; len: 14
CDR3nt: TGTGCCAGCAGCTTAGGGTGGTACCAAGAGACCCAGTACTTC; CDR3aa: CASSLGWYQETQYF; v_gene: TRBV7-2; d_gene: .; abundance: .; j_gene: TRBJ2-5; len: 14
CDR3nt: TGTGCCGGCCGGGACAGGGGAAATGAGCAGTTCTTC; CDR3aa: CAGRDRGNEQFF; v_gene: TRBV2; d_gene: TRBD1; abundance: .; j_gene: TRBJ2-1; len: 12